A single sample gave rise to the 22 T cell receptor beta chains below, sequenced in a study of T cell responses to AZD1222 COVID-19 vaccine. The table came from immunoSEQ multiplex PCR; TCRdb's copy has only in-frame clones and leaves some out. The table has around 99,000 clones, 92% seen once. The source material was peripheral blood, sampled 28 days after the second AZD1222 dose. These TCRs come from an adult who received the AZD1222 COVID-19 vaccine.

The chain recombines TRBV11-1 with TRBJ2-3; 8 bases align to TRBD1. CDR3 length: 15 residues. J gave up 8 bases and V 4 bases, and 11 bases lay outside the gene matches. Germline V gene sequence: CDR1 SGHAT, CDR2 FQDESV (reference sequence). The CDR3 region has the DNA TGTGCCAGCAGCTCCGACAGGGGCAGGTGGAGTACGCAGTATTTT. As protein: CASSSDRGRWSTQYF.

This clone was detected ten times or more. Written as DNA, the CDR3 is TGTGCCAGCAGTTTAAGGCTGACTAGCGACTACGAGCAGTACTTC. This translates into CASSLRLTSDYEQYF. J is TRBJ2-7 and V is TRBV27, with 8 bases identical to TRBD2. From germline, CDR1 is MNHEY and CDR2 SMNVEV (reference sequence). The CDR3 is 15 residues long. V gave up 2 bases and J gave up 3 bases; unmatched junction bases: 6.

V gene TRBV28 combines with J gene TRBJ1-5; no reliable D call. Germline CDR1 and CDR2: MDHEN and SYDVKM. Trimming stripped 5 bases from V and 0 bases from J, with 5 bases between. The CDR3 sequence is 13 residues long. The CDR3 protein is CASSENSNQPQHF. CDR3 nucleotides: TGTGCCAGCAGTGAAAATAGCAATCAGCCCCAGCATTTT.

This rearrangement joins TRBV28 to TRBJ2-1; D is perhaps TRBD2 (6 bases). V dropped 7 bases and J dropped 1 base, with 11 bases sitting between them. From germline, CDR1 is MDHEN and CDR2 SYDVKM. This CDR3 region has 14 residues. The CDR3 here is CASTPGESYNEQFF. The CDR3 nucleotides are TGTGCCAGCACCCCGGGGGAGTCCTACAATGAGCAGTTCTTC. Drawing the rest from reference TRBV28 and TRBJ2-1, the complete variable domain is DVKVTQSSRYLVKRTGEKVFLECVQDMDHENMFWYRQDPGLGLRLIYFSYDVKMKEKGDIPEGYSVSREKKERFSLILESASTNQTSMYLCASTPGESYNEQFFGPGTRLTVL.

J is TRBJ1-6 and V is TRBV6-5, with D tentatively TRBD1 (5 bases). The germline CDR1 and CDR2 sequences are MNHEY and SVGAGI. This CDR3 has 15 residues. Trimming took 2 bases from V and 10 from J, leaving 15 bases between them. CDR3 sequence (DNA): TGTGCCAGCAGTTACGGCACGGGGCCAGGATCACCCCTCCACTTT. Amino acids: CASSYGTGPGSPLHF.

DNA for the CDR3: TGCAGTGCTAGTCTACCTCAGGCTAGCGGGAGCTCCTACAATGAGCAGTTCTTC. This translates into CSASLPQASGSSYNEQFF. The gene calls are TRBV20-1 and TRBJ2-1, with 10 nucleotides matching TRBD2. V gave up 3 bases and J gave up 0 bases; unmatched junction bases: 11. Germline loops: CDR1 DFQATT, CDR2 SNEGSKA (reference sequence). The length of the CDR3 is 18 residues.

The table lists this clone with a few counts. The chain employs TRBV19 and TRBJ2-7; no reliable D call. This CDR3 region has 13 residues. Germline CDR1 LNHDA, CDR2 SQIVND (reference sequence). The ends were cut back, 2 bases at V and 6 bases at J, with 11 bases in the middle. The CDR3, as DNA: TGTGCCAGTAGTATAACCCGAGTAGGCGAGCAGTACTTC. Encoded protein: CASSITRVGEQYF. The full variable domain, rest sourced from reference TRBV19 and TRBJ2-7, is DGGITQSPKYLFRKEGQNVTLSCEQNLNHDAMYWYRQDPGQGLRLIYYSQIVNDFQKGDIAEGYSVSREKKESFPLTVTSAQKNPTAFYLCASSITRVGEQYFGPGTRLTVT.

CDR3 amino acids: CASSSRGTTLGYGEQFF. DNA for the CDR3: TGTGCCAGCAGCTCAAGGGGGACTACCTTAGGATATGGTGAGCAGTTCTTC. The chain has TRBV7-3 and TRBJ2-1; TRBD2 might be the D (7 bases). The CDR3 has 17 amino acids. CDR1 and CDR2 (germline): SGHTA, FQGTGA. Trimming stripped 4 bases from V and 9 bases from J, with 25 bases between.

The chain uses TRBV6-5 and TRBJ1-1; D remains ambiguous. V was cut by 2 bases and J by 8 bases, with 6 bases left in between. The CDR3 runs 11 residues. Looked up from germline, CDR1 is MNHEY and CDR2 is SVGAGI. CDR3 bases: TGTGCCAGCAGTTACCGGGGAGAAGCTTTCTTT. Its translation is CASSYRGEAFF.

The DNA of the CDR3 is TGTGCCAGCAGCCAACCATCTCGCTACGAGCAGTACTTC. It is translated as CASSQPSRYEQYF. The chain has TRBV14 and TRBJ2-7; D is undetermined. V lost 2 bases to trimming and J lost 3 bases, with 8 bases between them. The V gene's germline CDR1 is SGHDN and CDR2 FVKESK. The CDR3 contains 13 residues.

This clone was observed a single time. The V call is TRBV7-2, the J call TRBJ2-1, with a tentative D call TRBD2 (5 bases). V was trimmed by 1 base and J by 5 bases, leaving 9 bases between them. This CDR3 spans 14 amino acids. Germline assignment: CDR1 SGHTA and CDR2 FQGNSA. This CDR3 reads CASSLGRANNEQFF. The CDR3 DNA is TGTGCCAGCAGCTTAGGGCGGGCCAACAATGAGCAGTTCTTC. The whole variable domain, remainder taken from reference TRBV7-2 and TRBJ2-1, is GAGVSQSPSNKVTEKGKDVELRCDPISGHTALYWYRQSLGQGLEFLIYFQGNSAPDKSGLPSDRFSAERTGGSVSTLTIQRTQQEDSAVYLCASSLGRANNEQFFGPGTRLTVL.

This clone occurred a few times. The chain is built from TRBV28 and TRBJ1-2; 8 bases are shared with TRBD1. The V and J ends lost 4 bases and 7 bases, in that order; junction bases with no gene match: 8. Germline CDR1 is MDHEN and CDR2 is SYDVKM. The CDR3 has 14 residues. The DNA of the CDR3 is TGTGCCAGCAGTTCACTGACAGGGGCGAGTGGCTACACCTTC. It encodes CASSSLTGASGYTF.

The chain has TRBV3-1 (or the pseudogene TRBV3-2) and TRBJ2-4; D is uncertain. V lost 5 bases and J lost 6, with 8 bases in between. Germline V gene data show CDR1 as LGHDT and CDR2 as YNNKEL (reference sequence). The CDR3 runs to 12 residues. CDR3 nucleotide sequence: TGTGCCAGCAGCGTTACCGCAAACATTCAGTACTTC. Its translation: CASSVTANIQYF.

CDR3 nucleotide sequence: TGTGCCAGCAGCGTCTCAGGGGGCGTTAATGAAAAACTGTTTTTT. Protein product: CASSVSGGVNEKLFF. The chain couples TRBV9 to TRBJ1-4, with TRBD1 matching 8 bases. Losses at the gene ends were 2 bases for V and 4 bases for J; bases not matched to a gene: 4. This CDR3 has 15 amino acids. Germline lookup yields CDR1 SGDLS and CDR2 YYNGEE. Based on the CDR3 plus reference TRBV9 and TRBJ1-4, the full variable domain is DSGVTQTPKHLITATGQRVTLRCSPRSGDLSVYWYQQSLDQGLQFLIQYYNGEERAKGNILERFSAQQFPDLHSELNLSSLELGDSALYFCASSVSGGVNEKLFFGSGTQLSVL.

This clone was recorded only once. CDR3 residues: CASSHSPSYEQYF. For the CDR3, the DNA is TGTGCCAGCAGCCACAGTCCCAGCTACGAGCAGTACTTC. This chain uses TRBV3-1 (or the pseudogene TRBV3-2) with TRBJ2-7; D remains unclear. The CDR3 is 13 amino acids. Per germline, CDR1 LGHDT and CDR2 YNNKEL (reference sequence). V was clipped by 3 bases and J by 3 bases, with 9 bases between them.

The V gene is TRBV7-3, the J gene TRBJ2-5, with D perhaps matching TRBD1 or TRBD2 (6 bases each). The CDR3 totals 13 residues. Trimming removed 5 bases at V and 3 bases at J, with 10 bases between. The germline gives CDR1 SGHTA, CDR2 FQGTGA. CDR3 sequence reads: CASSRGAKETQYF. The CDR3 DNA follows: TGTGCCAGCAGCAGGGGGGCGAAAGAGACCCAGTACTTC.

V gene TRBV5-4 combines with J gene TRBJ1-3; D might be TRBD1 (5 bases). Germline loops: CDR1 SGHNT, CDR2 YYREEE (reference sequence). The CDR3 sequence is 15 residues long. Deletions cut 2 bases from V and 2 bases from J, with 11 bases between. CDR3 sequence: CASSFEGNAGNTIYF. The CDR3, as DNA: TGTGCCAGCAGCTTCGAGGGGAACGCTGGAAACACCATATATTTT.

The chain uses TRBV5-1 and TRBJ2-5; D is undetermined. The CDR3 loop spans 14 amino acids. V was trimmed by 4 bases and J by 5 bases, leaving 15 bases between them. Germline V CDR1 and CDR2: SGHRS, YFSETQ. The CDR3 region is CASSSNAARETQYF. CDR3 DNA sequence: TGCGCCAGCAGCAGCAATGCGGCGCGGGAGACCCAGTACTTC.

V usage is TRBV27 and J usage is TRBJ2-5, with D unclear. The CDR3 loop spans 14 amino acids. Germline CDR1 reads MNHEY; CDR2 reads SMNVEV (reference sequence). V was cut by 3 bases and J by 2 bases, with 10 bases left in between. The CDR3, as DNA: TGTGCCAGCAGTTTCAGGCGGATGCAAGAGACCCAGTACTTC. Its translation is CASSFRRMQETQYF.

J is TRBJ1-1 and V is TRBV4-2, with a possible D match to TRBD1 (6 bases). The germline gives CDR1 LGHNA, CDR2 YNFKEQ. Trimming left V 0 bases short and J 0 bases short, with 8 bases between. CDR3 length equals 15 residues. The CDR3 protein is CASSQDPGVNTEAFF. In DNA, the CDR3 is TGTGCCAGCAGCCAAGACCCAGGGGTGAACACTGAAGCTTTCTTT.

The chain joins TRBV18 to TRBJ1-1; 7 bases are a match to TRBD1. This CDR3 has 13 amino acids. Germline V gene sequence: CDR1 KGHSH, CDR2 LQKENI. The trim removed 1 base at V and 7 bases at J, leaving 3 bases unmatched. The DNA of the CDR3 is TGTGCCAGCTCACCACTGACAGGGAGTGAAGCTTTCTTT. Translated, it gives CASSPLTGSEAFF.

The J gene is TRBJ2-7, the V gene TRBV7-2, with 8 positions matching TRBD1. V was clipped by 3 bases and J by 7 bases; unmatched bases: 14. This CDR3 comprises 16 residues. CDR1 and CDR2 (germline): SGHTA, FQGNSA. Written as DNA, the CDR3 is TGTGCCAGCAGCTTCTGGCATGGGCAGGGGGCGGGTGAGCAGTACTTC. It encodes CASSFWHGQGAGEQYF.